This T cell receptor (beta chain) is from a study of blood T cell repertoires in COVID-19. Across the whole study: Samples taken during acute and convalescent COVID-19 were collected in the United States, Italy and Spain. PBMCs, B-cell-depleted T cells, or T cells were the source of the cDNA or gDNA that made up the material.

Original data processing: For nucleated cells, counts were estimated from reference gene primer amplification. Measured with immunoSEQ multiplex PCR; TCRdb has only the in-frame clones, and not every one. Clone size and the V and J calls come from that table; the DNA yielded D and trimming. The table shows 60,000 to 80,000 clones, with 84% occurring only once. What was sequenced was peripheral blood. The receptor's source is a man aged 45-60 years with active COVID-19.

This CDR3 reads CASSLSTGPISYEQYF. CDR3 nucleotide sequence: TGTGCCAGCAGCTTATCGACAGGGCCTATCTCCTACGAGCAGTACTTC. The chain links TRBV7-9 to TRBJ2-7, with 7 bases fitting TRBD1. The CDR3 covers 16 residues. J lost 0 bases, V lost 2 bases, and 7 bases had no gene match. The germline CDR1 and CDR2 sequences are SEHNR and FQNEAQ (reference sequence).